This TCR beta chain was profiled in a study of ipilimumab plus nivolumab after autologous stem cell transplantation. The wider study: Typical patient got 5 or 6 ipilimumab doses and fewer than 10 nivolumab doses (median). DLBCL patients had primary refractory or relapsed disease.

Data came from immunoSEQ multiplex PCR; TCRdb stores just in-frame clones and leaves some out. The sample records 84,000 or so clones, more than 80% being singletons. CDR1 and CDR2 from the germline V gene are PRHDT and FYEKMQ (reference sequence). The V end lost 4 bases, the J end lost 0 bases, and 10 bases lay between the germline ends. CDR3 length equals 15 residues. Patients got ipilimumab 1 mg/kg beginning 14 to 28 days post-transplant. Through week 26, nivolumab 3 mg/kg IV was given weeks 1, 4, 7, 10, then biweekly. This sequence joins TRBV13 and TRBJ2-1; TRBD1 might be the D (6 bases). The clonotype was recovered from a male donor with diffuse large B-cell lymphoma. Here the sequenced sample was PBMCs, taken in a trial of ipilimumab plus nivolumab as post-transplant consolidation. Here the CDR3 DNA reads TGTGCCAGCAGCTCCGACAGGAGCTCCTACAATGAGCAGTTCTTC. It translates to CASSSDRSSYNEQFF.